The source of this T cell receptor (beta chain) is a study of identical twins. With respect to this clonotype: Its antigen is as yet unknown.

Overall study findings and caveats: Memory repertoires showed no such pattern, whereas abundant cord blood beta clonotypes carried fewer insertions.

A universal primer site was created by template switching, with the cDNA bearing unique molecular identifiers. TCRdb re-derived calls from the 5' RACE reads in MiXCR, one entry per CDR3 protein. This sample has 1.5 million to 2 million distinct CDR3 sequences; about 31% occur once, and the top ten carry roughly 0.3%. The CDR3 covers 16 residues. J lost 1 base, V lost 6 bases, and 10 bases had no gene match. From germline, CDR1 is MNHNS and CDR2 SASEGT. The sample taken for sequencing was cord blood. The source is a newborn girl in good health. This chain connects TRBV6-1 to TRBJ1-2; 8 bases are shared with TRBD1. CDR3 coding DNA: TGTGCCAGCAGCAGGGGAACAGGGGGTAATAACTATGGCTACACCTTC. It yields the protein CASSRGTGGNNYGYTF.